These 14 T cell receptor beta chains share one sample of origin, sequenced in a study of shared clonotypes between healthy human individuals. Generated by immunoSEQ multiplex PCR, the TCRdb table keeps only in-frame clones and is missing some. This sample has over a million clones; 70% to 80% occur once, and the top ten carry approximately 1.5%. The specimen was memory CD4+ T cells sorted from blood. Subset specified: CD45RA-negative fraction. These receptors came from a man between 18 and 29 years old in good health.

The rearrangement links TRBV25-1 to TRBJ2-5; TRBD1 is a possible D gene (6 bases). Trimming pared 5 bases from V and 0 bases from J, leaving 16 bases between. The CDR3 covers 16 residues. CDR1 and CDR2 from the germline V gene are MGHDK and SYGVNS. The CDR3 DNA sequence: TGTGCCAGCAGTCAAGGGGGTATTGAGTACCAAGAGACCCAGTACTTC. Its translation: CASSQGGIEYQETQYF.

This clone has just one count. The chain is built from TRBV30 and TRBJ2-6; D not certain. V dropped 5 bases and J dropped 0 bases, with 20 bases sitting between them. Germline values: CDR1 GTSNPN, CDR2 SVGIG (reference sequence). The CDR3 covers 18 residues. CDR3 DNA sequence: TGTGCCTGGTATCCCCGCTTGGCTCATTTCTCTGGGGCCAACGTCCTGACTTTC. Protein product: CAWYPRLAHFSGANVLTF.

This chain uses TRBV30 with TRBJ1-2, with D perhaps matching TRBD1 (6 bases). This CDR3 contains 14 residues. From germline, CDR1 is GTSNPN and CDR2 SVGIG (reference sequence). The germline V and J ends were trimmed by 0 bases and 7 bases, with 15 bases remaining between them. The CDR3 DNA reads TGTGCCTGGAGTGTATGGCAGGGGATAAGTGGCTACACCTTC. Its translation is CAWSVWQGISGYTF.

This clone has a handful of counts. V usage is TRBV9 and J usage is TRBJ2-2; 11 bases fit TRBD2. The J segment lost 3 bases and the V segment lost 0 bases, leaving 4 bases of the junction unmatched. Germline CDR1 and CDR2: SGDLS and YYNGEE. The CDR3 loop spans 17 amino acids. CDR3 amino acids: CASSVASGGFDTGELFF. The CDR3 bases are TGTGCCAGCAGCGTAGCTAGCGGGGGGTTCGACACCGGGGAGCTGTTTTTT.

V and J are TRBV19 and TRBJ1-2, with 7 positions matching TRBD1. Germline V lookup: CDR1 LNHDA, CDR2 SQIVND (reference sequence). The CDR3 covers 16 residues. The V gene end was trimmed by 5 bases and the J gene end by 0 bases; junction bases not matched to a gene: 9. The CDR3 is CASSFFGDRANYGYTF. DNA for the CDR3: TGTGCCAGTAGTTTCTTCGGGGACAGAGCTAACTATGGCTACACCTTC.

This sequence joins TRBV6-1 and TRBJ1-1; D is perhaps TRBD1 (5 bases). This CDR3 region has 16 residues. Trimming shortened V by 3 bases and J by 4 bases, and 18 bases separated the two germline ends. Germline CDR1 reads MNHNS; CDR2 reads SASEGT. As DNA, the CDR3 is TGTGCCAGCAGTGAGCAGACCCCCTGGAGGGGCACTGAAGCTTTCTTT. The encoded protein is CASSEQTPWRGTEAFF.

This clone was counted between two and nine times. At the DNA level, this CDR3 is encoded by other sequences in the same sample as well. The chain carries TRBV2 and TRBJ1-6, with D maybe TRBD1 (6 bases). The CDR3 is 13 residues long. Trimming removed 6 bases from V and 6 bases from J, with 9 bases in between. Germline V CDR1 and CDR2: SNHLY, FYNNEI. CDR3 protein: CASRGQGNSPLHF. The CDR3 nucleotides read TGTGCCAGCAGGGGACAAGGTAATTCACCCCTCCACTTT.

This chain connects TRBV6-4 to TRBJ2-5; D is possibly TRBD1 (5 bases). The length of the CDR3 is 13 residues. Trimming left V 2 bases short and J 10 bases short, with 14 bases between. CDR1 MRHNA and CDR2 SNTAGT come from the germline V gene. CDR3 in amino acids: CASSDEAGQDQYF. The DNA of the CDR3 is TGTGCCAGCAGTGACGAGGCAGGGCAGGACCAGTACTTC.

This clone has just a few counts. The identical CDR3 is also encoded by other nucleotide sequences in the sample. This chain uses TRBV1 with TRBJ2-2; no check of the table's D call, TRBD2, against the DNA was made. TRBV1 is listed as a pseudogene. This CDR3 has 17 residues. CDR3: CTSRYQLGLANTGELFF. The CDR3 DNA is TGCACCAGCAGGTACCAATTGGGACTAGCGAACACCGGGGAGCTGTTTTTT.

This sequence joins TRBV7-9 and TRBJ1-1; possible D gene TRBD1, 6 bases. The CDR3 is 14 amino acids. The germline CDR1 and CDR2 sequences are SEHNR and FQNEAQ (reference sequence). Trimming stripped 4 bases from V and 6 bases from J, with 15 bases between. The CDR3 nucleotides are TGTGCCAGCAGCTCGGGACAATGGGGCGCTGAAGCTTTCTTT. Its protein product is CASSSGQWGAEAFF. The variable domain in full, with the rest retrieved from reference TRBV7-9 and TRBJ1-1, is DTGVSQNPRHKITKRGQNVTFRCDPISEHNRLYWYRQTLGQGPEFLTYFQNEAQLEKSRLLSDRFSAERPKGSFSTLEIQRTEQGDSAMYLCASSSGQWGAEAFFGQGTRLTVV.

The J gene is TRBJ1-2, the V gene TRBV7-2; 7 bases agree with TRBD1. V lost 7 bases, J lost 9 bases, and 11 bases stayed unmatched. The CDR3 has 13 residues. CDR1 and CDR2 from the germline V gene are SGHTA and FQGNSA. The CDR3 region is CASNAAGTDSYTF. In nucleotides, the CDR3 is TGTGCCAGCAACGCCGCCGGGACAGACAGCTACACCTTC.

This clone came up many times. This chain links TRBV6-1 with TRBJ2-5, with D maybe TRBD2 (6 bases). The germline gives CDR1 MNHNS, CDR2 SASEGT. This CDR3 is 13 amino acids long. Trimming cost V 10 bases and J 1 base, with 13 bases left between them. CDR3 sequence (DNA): TGTGCCACCGGGCCGGGACTCCAAGAGACCCAGTACTTC. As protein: CATGPGLQETQYF.

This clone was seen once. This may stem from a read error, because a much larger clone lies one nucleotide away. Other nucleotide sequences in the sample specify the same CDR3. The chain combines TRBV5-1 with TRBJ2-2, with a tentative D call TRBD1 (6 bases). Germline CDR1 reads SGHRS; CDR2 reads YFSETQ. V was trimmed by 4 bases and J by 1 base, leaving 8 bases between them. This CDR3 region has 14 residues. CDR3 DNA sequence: TGCGCCAGCAGCCTGACAGGGAACACCGGGGAGCTGTTTTTT. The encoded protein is CASSLTGNTGELFF.

CDR3 nucleotide sequence: TGTGCCAGCAGCTTCGGAGGGGGTTACGATGAGCAGTTCTTC. As protein: CASSFGGGYDEQFF. The chain carries TRBV5-4 and TRBJ2-1, with D possibly being TRBD1 or TRBD2 (6 bases each). The germline gives CDR1 SGHNT, CDR2 YYREEE (reference sequence). With 2 bases removed from V and 8 bases from J, the gap between germline ends came to 14 bases. The CDR3 covers 14 residues.